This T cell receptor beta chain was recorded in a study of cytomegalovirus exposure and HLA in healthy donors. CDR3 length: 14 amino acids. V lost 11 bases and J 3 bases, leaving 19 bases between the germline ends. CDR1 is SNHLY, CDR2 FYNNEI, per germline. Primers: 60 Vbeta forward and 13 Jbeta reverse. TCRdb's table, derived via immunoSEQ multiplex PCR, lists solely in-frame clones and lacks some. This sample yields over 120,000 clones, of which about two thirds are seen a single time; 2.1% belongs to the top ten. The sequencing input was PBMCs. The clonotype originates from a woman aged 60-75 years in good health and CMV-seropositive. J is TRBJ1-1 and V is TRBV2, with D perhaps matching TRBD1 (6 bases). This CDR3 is CASRGVRGYTEAFF. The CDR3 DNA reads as TGTGCCTCCAGAGGGGTCAGGGGTTACACTGAAGCTTTCTTT.